The rows below give T cell receptor beta chains drawn from one sample of a study of somatic mutations in cytotoxic T cells in rheumatoid arthritis. Data came from immunoSEQ multiplex PCR; TCRdb stores just in-frame clones and leaves some out. The profile shows tens of thousands of clones, around 87% of them singletons. The sequencing sample was made of CD8+ T cells sorted from blood. The source is an adult with rheumatoid arthritis. Both conserved end residues are part of each CDR3. Fields, in order: J gene, D gene, V gene, clone size, CDR3 protein, CDR3 DNA. A D gene is named only where the DNA matches it firmly. Expanded clones are given a class, and other clones once, few, many or no size at all.

j_gene: TRBJ2-3
d_gene: .
v_gene: TRBV6-6
abundance: .
CDR3aa: CASSAHGASTDTQYF
CDR3nt: TGTGCCAGCTCCGCGCACGGTGCTAGCACAGATACGCAGTATTTT

j_gene: TRBJ2-7
d_gene: TRBD2
v_gene: TRBV13
abundance: .
CDR3aa: CASSPSGSGYEQYF
CDR3nt: TGTGCCAGCAGCCCTAGCGGGAGCGGGTACGAGCAGTACTTC

j_gene: TRBJ1-3
d_gene: .
v_gene: TRBV2
abundance: .
CDR3aa: CASSPALTSGNTIYF
CDR3nt: TGTGCCAGCAGCCCCGCACTTACCTCTGGAAACACCATATATTTT

j_gene: TRBJ1-2
d_gene: .
v_gene: TRBV7-3
abundance: .
CDR3aa: CASSLTGGQNYGYTF
CDR3nt: TGTGCCAGCAGCTTAACGGGAGGACAGAACTATGGCTACACCTTC

j_gene: TRBJ1-1
d_gene: .
v_gene: TRBV7-9
abundance: .
CDR3aa: CASGPATGGFEAFF
CDR3nt: TGTGCCAGCGGCCCCGCGACAGGCGGTTTCGAAGCTTTCTTT

j_gene: TRBJ2-2
d_gene: .
v_gene: TRBV4-1
abundance: .
CDR3aa: CASSQVSNTGELFF
CDR3nt: TGCGCCAGCAGCCAGGTATCGAACACCGGGGAGCTGTTTTTT

j_gene: TRBJ2-1
d_gene: TRBD2
v_gene: TRBV9
abundance: .
CDR3aa: CASSISGASGNEQFF
CDR3nt: TGTGCCAGCAGCATTAGCGGGGCCTCAGGGAATGAGCAGTTCTTC

j_gene: TRBJ2-5
d_gene: TRBD2
v_gene: TRBV7-3
abundance: .
CDR3aa: CASSPGLAGSQETQYF
CDR3nt: TGTGCCAGCAGCCCGGGACTAGCGGGGAGCCAGGAGACCCAGTACTTC

j_gene: TRBJ2-7
d_gene: TRBD2
v_gene: TRBV5-4
abundance: .
CDR3aa: CASSPGGMLEYF
CDR3nt: TGTGCCAGCAGCCCGGGGGGGATGCTCGAGTACTTC

j_gene: TRBJ2-2
d_gene: .
v_gene: TRBV29-1
abundance: .
CDR3aa: CSVGGDSANTGELFF
CDR3nt: TGCAGCGTTGGGGGGGACTCCGCGAACACCGGGGAGCTGTTTTTT

j_gene: TRBJ2-1
d_gene: TRBD2
v_gene: TRBV4-1
abundance: once
CDR3aa: CASSPESGNYNEQFF
CDR3nt: TGCGCCAGCAGCCCCGAGAGCGGGAATTACAATGAGCAGTTCTTC

j_gene: TRBJ2-3
d_gene: .
v_gene: TRBV27
abundance: .
CDR3aa: CATARGTDTQYF
CDR3nt: TGTGCCACCGCAAGGGGGACAGATACGCAGTATTTT

j_gene: TRBJ1-2
d_gene: .
v_gene: TRBV4-2
abundance: .
CDR3aa: CASSQASGASDGYTF
CDR3nt: TGTGCCAGCAGCCAAGCTTCGGGAGCATCGGATGGCTACACCTTC

j_gene: TRBJ2-1
d_gene: TRBD1
v_gene: TRBV5-1
abundance: .
CDR3aa: CASSLSLGQDLYNEQFF
CDR3nt: TGCGCCAGCAGCTTGAGTTTGGGACAGGACCTTTACAATGAGCAGTTCTTC

j_gene: TRBJ2-7
d_gene: .
v_gene: TRBV10-2
abundance: .
CDR3aa: CASSVGLAGEQYF
CDR3nt: TGCGCCAGCAGCGTGGGGTTGGCAGGCGAGCAGTACTTC

j_gene: TRBJ1-1
d_gene: TRBD1
v_gene: TRBV2
abundance: .
CDR3aa: CASTGPRTGNTEAFF
CDR3nt: TGTGCCAGCACCGGACCGCGGACAGGGAACACTGAAGCTTTCTTT

j_gene: TRBJ2-7
d_gene: .
v_gene: TRBV19
abundance: .
CDR3aa: CASSIGDQPYEQYF
CDR3nt: TGTGCCAGTAGTATAGGAGATCAACCCTACGAGCAGTACTTC

j_gene: TRBJ1-3
d_gene: .
v_gene: TRBV7-9
abundance: .
CDR3aa: CASSRLPGDTIYF
CDR3nt: TGTGCCAGCAGCCGTCTCCCCGGGGACACCATATATTTT

j_gene: TRBJ1-5
d_gene: .
v_gene: TRBV2
abundance: .
CDR3aa: CASNPTGSEQLQHF
CDR3nt: TGTGCCAGCAACCCTACAGGGTCAGAGCAGCTCCAGCATTTT

j_gene: TRBJ1-3
d_gene: .
v_gene: TRBV7-8
abundance: .
CDR3aa: CASSSMTVSGNTIYF
CDR3nt: TGTGCCAGCAGCTCGATGACCGTCTCTGGAAACACCATATATTTT

j_gene: TRBJ2-1
d_gene: .
v_gene: TRBV7-2
abundance: .
CDR3aa: CASSLGVYEQFF
CDR3nt: TGTGCCAGCAGCTTAGGCGTTTATGAGCAGTTCTTC

j_gene: TRBJ2-3
d_gene: TRBD2
v_gene: TRBV4-1
abundance: .
CDR3aa: CASSLGLAGGHTQYF
CDR3nt: TGCGCCAGCAGTCTCGGACTAGCGGGGGGACATACGCAGTATTTT

j_gene: TRBJ2-7
d_gene: .
v_gene: TRBV28
abundance: .
CDR3aa: CASSFLQSSYEQYF
CDR3nt: TGTGCCAGCAGTTTCTTGCAGAGCTCCTACGAGCAGTACTTC

j_gene: TRBJ2-7
d_gene: .
v_gene: TRBV18
abundance: few
CDR3aa: CASSPPEGKGEQYF
CDR3nt: TGTGCCAGCTCACCTCCAGAGGGTAAGGGGGAGCAGTACTTC

j_gene: TRBJ2-7
d_gene: .
v_gene: TRBV4-3
abundance: once
CDR3aa: CASSLGNEQYF
CDR3nt: TGCGCCAGCAGCCTCGGGAACGAGCAGTACTTC

j_gene: TRBJ1-5
d_gene: .
v_gene: TRBV10-1
abundance: .
CDR3aa: CASPPGDSNQPQHF
CDR3nt: TGCGCCAGCCCCCCGGGTGATAGCAATCAGCCCCAGCATTTT

j_gene: TRBJ1-2
d_gene: .
v_gene: TRBV25-1
abundance: .
CDR3aa: CASSEHGNYGYTF
CDR3nt: TGTGCCAGCAGTGAACACGGAAACTATGGCTACACCTTC

j_gene: TRBJ2-5
d_gene: .
v_gene: TRBV5-1
abundance: .
CDR3aa: CASRSRGQETQYF
CDR3nt: TGCGCCAGCAGATCTAGGGGCCAAGAGACCCAGTACTTC

j_gene: TRBJ2-7
d_gene: .
v_gene: TRBV27
abundance: .
CDR3aa: CASREFTTYEQYF
CDR3nt: TGTGCCAGCAGGGAATTTACGACCTACGAGCAGTACTTC

j_gene: TRBJ2-7
d_gene: TRBD1
v_gene: TRBV4-2
abundance: .
CDR3aa: CASSQRQGAYEQYF
CDR3nt: TGTGCCAGCAGCCAAAGACAGGGGGCATACGAGCAGTACTTC

j_gene: TRBJ2-7
d_gene: .
v_gene: TRBV7-6
abundance: few
CDR3aa: CASSHGTDEQYF
CDR3nt: TGTGCCAGCAGCCATGGGACTGACGAGCAGTACTTC

j_gene: TRBJ1-1
d_gene: .
v_gene: TRBV27
abundance: once
CDR3aa: CASSSGTVNTEAFF
CDR3nt: TGTGCCAGCAGTTCCGGGACTGTGAACACTGAAGCTTTCTTT

j_gene: TRBJ1-5
d_gene: .
v_gene: TRBV19
abundance: .
CDR3aa: CASSIPGYSNQPQHF
CDR3nt: TGTGCCAGTAGTATACCGGGCTATAGCAATCAGCCCCAGCATTTT

j_gene: TRBJ2-7
d_gene: TRBD1
v_gene: TRBV4-3
abundance: .
CDR3aa: CASSQDRGLYEQYF
CDR3nt: TGCGCCAGCAGCCAGGACAGGGGGCTCTACGAGCAGTACTTC

j_gene: TRBJ1-2
d_gene: .
v_gene: TRBV7-9
abundance: .
CDR3aa: CASIGGSSYGYTF
CDR3nt: TGTGCCAGCATCGGAGGGTCCTCCTATGGCTACACCTTC

j_gene: TRBJ2-1
d_gene: TRBD2
v_gene: TRBV6-4
abundance: .
CDR3aa: CASARLASGGQHEQFF
CDR3nt: TGTGCCAGCGCCCGACTAGCCTCGGGAGGTCAGCATGAGCAGTTCTTC

j_gene: TRBJ1-3
d_gene: .
v_gene: TRBV4-1
abundance: .
CDR3aa: CASSRRGSSGNTIYF
CDR3nt: TGCGCCAGCAGCCGCAGGGGTTCGTCCGGAAACACCATATATTTT

j_gene: TRBJ2-3
d_gene: .
v_gene: TRBV9
abundance: .
CDR3aa: CASSWGGASTDTQYF
CDR3nt: TGTGCCAGCAGCTGGGGGGGCGCTAGCACAGATACGCAGTATTTT

j_gene: TRBJ1-1
d_gene: .
v_gene: TRBV5-6
abundance: .
CDR3aa: CASSQQLNTEAFF
CDR3nt: TGTGCCAGCAGCCAACAATTGAACACTGAAGCTTTCTTT

j_gene: TRBJ2-7
d_gene: .
v_gene: TRBV28
abundance: .
CDR3aa: CASSLGAGRDEQYF
CDR3nt: TGTGCCAGCAGTTTGGGCGCGGGGAGAGACGAGCAGTACTTC

j_gene: TRBJ2-7
d_gene: TRBD1
v_gene: TRBV7-9
abundance: .
CDR3aa: CAGEGQGPYEQYF
CDR3nt: TGTGCCGGGGAAGGACAGGGCCCCTACGAGCAGTACTTC